This T cell receptor (beta chain) is from a study of CD8+ T cells in alopecia areata. Looking at the study overall: Oral tofacitinib (5 to 10 mg twice daily) was administered to treated patients.

Losses at the gene ends were 7 bases for V and 4 bases for J; bases not matched to a gene: 8. Germline lookup yields CDR1 SNHLY and CDR2 FYNNEI. CDR3 length: 14 amino acids. The sequencing template was cDNA reverse transcribed from extracted RNA. Produced via immunoSEQ multiplex PCR; TCRdb's table is partial and in-frame only. The sample shows about 140,000 clones, 58% of them seen only once. This rearrangement joins TRBV2 to TRBJ2-7; 9 nucleotides align to TRBD2. The source is a human donor with alopecia areata. This sample comprised CD4+ T cells sorted from blood, obtained at week 0. This CDR3 is CASNPSAGGYEQYF. The CDR3 region has the DNA TGTGCCAGCAACCCCAGCGCGGGAGGGTACGAGCAGTACTTC.